These 21 T cell receptor beta chains were all obtained from the same sample, sequenced in a study of CD8 T cells in Susac syndrome. RNA, at about 0.45 to 1 ug, was reverse transcribed with random hexamers. TCRdb called the immunoSEQ multiplex PCR reads again in MiXCR, with one record for every CDR3 protein. The sample carries fewer than 90,000 distinct CDR3 sequences, about 93% recorded once. The sequenced material came from CD8+ T cells from PBMCs. The receptors were sampled from a human donor with Susac syndrome.

The CDR3 DNA is TGTGCCACGGGCTCCTACAATGAGCAGTTCTTC. As protein: CATGSYNEQFF. The V call is TRBV19, the J call TRBJ2-1, with D unclear. Germline V CDR1 and CDR2: LNHDA, SQIVND (reference sequence). V was pared by 10 bases and J by 0 bases, with 4 bases between. This CDR3 region has 11 residues.

The V gene is TRBV15, the J gene TRBJ2-7, with D unclear. From germline, CDR1 is LNHNV and CDR2 YYDKDF (reference sequence). This CDR3 has 13 amino acids. V was trimmed by 3 bases and J by 6 bases, leaving 12 bases between them. The CDR3 nucleotides read TGTGCCACCAGCAGGCTACCCACTGGCGAGCAGTACTTC. The encoded protein is CATSRLPTGEQYF.

V and J are TRBV2 and TRBJ2-7, with 11 bases aligning to TRBD1. The junction had 6 bases not matched to a gene; V was cut back by 2 bases and J by 6 bases. CDR1 and CDR2 (germline): SNHLY, FYNNEI. The CDR3 spans 15 residues. In nucleotides, the CDR3 is TGTGCCAGCAGTGAATGCGGACAGGGGGCGTGCGAGCAGTACTTC. Encoded protein: CASSECGQGACEQYF.

The chain combines TRBV7-6 with TRBJ2-5; D is unresolved. CDR1 and CDR2 (germline): SGHVS, FNYEAQ. CDR3 length: 14 residues. Trimming left V 2 bases short and J 5 bases short, with 12 bases between. CDR3 sequence (DNA): TGTGCCAGCAGCTTATCCTTGGGGATGGAGACCCAGTACTTC. As protein: CASSLSLGMETQYF.

CDR3 amino acids: CASSDRTGPNYGYTF. In DNA, the CDR3 is TGTGCCAGCAGTGATCGGACAGGACCTAACTATGGCTACACCTTC. The rearrangement links TRBV28 to TRBJ1-2; 7 nucleotides agree with TRBD1. The CDR3 sequence is 15 residues long. The germline gives CDR1 MDHEN, CDR2 SYDVKM. J gave up 0 bases and V 5 bases, and 6 bases lay outside the gene matches.

V gene TRBV4-3 combines with J gene TRBJ2-7; 8 bases are shared with TRBD1. CDR1 is LGHNA, CDR2 YSLEER, per germline. V lost 4 bases to trimming and J lost 3 bases; unmatched junction nucleotides: 8. The CDR3 is 15 amino acids. This CDR3 is CASSPGTGKFYEQYF. CDR3 bases: TGCGCCAGCAGCCCCGGGACAGGAAAATTCTACGAGCAGTACTTC.

This clonotype is a singleton in its sample. This rearrangement joins TRBV3-1 to TRBJ1-2; D is ambiguous. Trimming left V 5 bases short and J 3 bases short, with 16 bases between. The CDR3 runs to 15 residues. Germline V gives CDR1 LGHDT, CDR2 YNNKEL (reference sequence). CDR3 in DNA: TGTGCCAGCAGCGAAACCGGGAAGGCGCACTATGGCTACACCTTC. It specifies CASSETGKAHYGYTF.

This clonotype was seen more than once but under ten times. The chain uses TRBV7-9 and TRBJ2-7; TRBD1 matches 7 bases. There are 16 residues in the CDR3. From germline, CDR1 is SEHNR and CDR2 FQNEAQ (reference sequence). V lost 0 bases, J lost 0 bases, and 5 bases stayed unmatched. This CDR3 is CASSLAPGQNSYEQYF. CDR3 sequence (DNA): TGTGCCAGCAGCTTAGCCCCGGGACAGAACTCCTACGAGCAGTACTTC.

This chain joins TRBV6-5 and TRBJ1-1, with 7 bases fitting TRBD1. Germline loops: CDR1 MNHEY, CDR2 SVGAGI. The CDR3 runs to 15 residues. Losses at the gene ends were 6 bases for V and 3 bases for J; bases not matched to a gene: 10. The CDR3 nucleotides are TGTGCCAGCAGGTCGACAGGGCGATTTCACACTGAAGCTTTCTTT. This sequence encodes CASRSTGRFHTEAFF.

In nucleotides, the CDR3 is TGTGCCAGTAGTGTCGGACAGAACACCGGGGAGCTGTTTTTT. It is translated as CASSVGQNTGELFF. The rearrangement joins TRBV19 to TRBJ2-2; tentatively, D is TRBD1 (5 bases). In germline, CDR1 is LNHDA, CDR2 SQIVND (reference sequence). V was pared by 5 bases and J by 1 base, with 8 bases between. This CDR3 is 14 amino acids long.

The chain joins TRBV5-1 to TRBJ1-4; D may be TRBD1 (5 bases). Trimming took 0 bases from V and 8 from J, leaving 14 bases between them. CDR3 size: 15 residues. The germline V gene encodes CDR1 SGHRS and CDR2 YFSETQ. The CDR3 bases are TGCGCCAGCAGCTTGGACCCGGGACCTGGGGAAAAACTGTTTTTT. Its protein is CASSLDPGPGEKLFF.

The J gene is TRBJ2-6, the V gene TRBV27; D is possibly TRBD1 (6 bases). The V gene's germline CDR1 is MNHEY and CDR2 SMNVEV (reference sequence). V shed 2 bases and J shed 4 bases, with 9 bases lying between them. The CDR3 has 15 residues. CDR3 sequence: CASSLTGTGANVLTF. Written as DNA, the CDR3 is TGTGCCAGCAGTTTAACAGGGACCGGGGCCAACGTCCTGACTTTC. Combining the CDR3 with reference TRBV27 and TRBJ2-6 gives the whole variable domain EAQVTQNPRYLITVTGKKLTVTCSQNMNHEYMSWYRQDPGLGLRQIYYSMNVEVTDKGDVPEGYKVSRKEKRNFPLILESPSPNQTSLYFCASSLTGTGANVLTFGAGSRLTVL.

The chain has TRBV30 and TRBJ2-3; 11 bases map to TRBD2. CDR1 and CDR2 (germline): GTSNPN, SVGIG (reference sequence). The CDR3 is 14 amino acids. J was trimmed by 2 bases and V by 4 bases; bases with no gene match: 2. CDR3 nucleotides: TGTGCCTGGATTAGCGGGAGGGCCACAGATACGCAGTATTTT. It codes for CAWISGRATDTQYF.

J is TRBJ2-7 and V is TRBV7-2; D not resolved. The V end lost 5 bases, the J end lost 5 bases, and 7 bases lay between the germline ends. The germline gives CDR1 SGHTA, CDR2 FQGNSA. CDR3 length equals 11 residues. The CDR3 loop is CASSPSHEQYF. As DNA, the CDR3 is TGTGCCAGCAGCCCTTCGCACGAGCAGTACTTC.

This chain uses TRBV5-1 with TRBJ2-7, with D perhaps being TRBD1 or TRBD2 (5 bases each). V lost 2 bases to trimming and J lost 6 bases, with 12 bases between them. The CDR3 runs 13 residues. Germline lookup yields CDR1 SGHRS and CDR2 YFSETQ. The DNA for the CDR3 is TGCGCCAGCAGCTTTATGGGGGTCGGCGAGCAGTACTTC. Protein: CASSFMGVGEQYF.

The V and J genes are TRBV7-9 and TRBJ1-4; a possible D gene is TRBD1 (5 bases). The length of the CDR3 is 14 residues. CDR1 and CDR2 (germline): SEHNR, FQNEAQ (reference sequence). The V and J ends lost 5 bases and 10 bases respectively, with 17 bases between them. For the CDR3, the DNA is TGTGCCAGCAGCAACCCGGGACTCAAGGCAAAACTGTTTTTT. Translated, it gives CASSNPGLKAKLFF.

V usage is TRBV28 and J usage is TRBJ2-5, with a weak D call TRBD1 (5 bases). The CDR3 runs to 16 residues. V dropped 6 bases and J dropped 0 bases, with 17 bases sitting between them. The germline CDR1 and CDR2 sequences are MDHEN and SYDVKM. In DNA, the CDR3 is TGTGCCAGCAGCATAGGGATAGCAGGGAACCAAGAGACCCAGTACTTC. The encoded protein is CASSIGIAGNQETQYF.

This sequence joins TRBV7-2 and TRBJ2-3; a possible D gene is TRBD2 (5 bases). Germline-derived CDR1 and CDR2 are SGHTA and FQGNSA. The CDR3 extends over 14 amino acids. Trimming left V 0 bases short and J 2 bases short, with 6 bases between. The CDR3 sequence is CASSLAGATDTQYF. The CDR3 region has the DNA TGTGCCAGCAGCTTAGCGGGAGCCACAGATACGCAGTATTTT.

This clonotype was detected only once. The chain carries TRBV4-3 and TRBJ1-2; no definite D call. V lost 0 bases and J lost 8, with 10 bases in between. This CDR3 is 13 amino acids long. From germline, CDR1 is LGHNA and CDR2 YSLEER. The chain's CDR3 is CASSQDEERGYTF. As DNA, the CDR3 is TGCGCCAGCAGCCAAGACGAGGAAAGGGGCTACACCTTC.

The chain uses TRBV4-3 and TRBJ2-2; tentative D call: TRBD1 (6 bases). This CDR3 is 18 amino acids long. Trimming left V 2 bases short and J 0 bases short, with 16 bases between. Germline lookup yields CDR1 LGHNA and CDR2 YSLEER. Here the CDR3 reads CASSQYLGAGANTGELFF. In nucleotides, the CDR3 is TGCGCCAGCAGCCAATACTTGGGGGCAGGGGCGAACACCGGGGAGCTGTTTTTT.

V gene TRBV11-2 combines with J gene TRBJ2-3; 13 nucleotides agree with TRBD2. The CDR3 is 16 amino acids. Germline V lookup: CDR1 SGHAT, CDR2 FQNNGV. V lost 4 bases and J lost 9; bases outside the gene matches: 10. The CDR3 reads CASSYPGLAGAGTQYF. CDR3 sequence (DNA): TGTGCCAGCAGCTACCCAGGACTAGCGGGAGCAGGCACGCAGTATTTT. Supplemented by reference TRBV11-2 and TRBJ2-3, the full variable domain reads EAGVAQSPRYKIIEKRQSVAFWCNPISGHATLYWYQQILGQGPKLLIQFQNNGVVDDSQLPKDRFSAERLKGVDSTLKIQPAKLEDSAVYLCASSYPGLAGAGTQYFGPGTRLTVL.